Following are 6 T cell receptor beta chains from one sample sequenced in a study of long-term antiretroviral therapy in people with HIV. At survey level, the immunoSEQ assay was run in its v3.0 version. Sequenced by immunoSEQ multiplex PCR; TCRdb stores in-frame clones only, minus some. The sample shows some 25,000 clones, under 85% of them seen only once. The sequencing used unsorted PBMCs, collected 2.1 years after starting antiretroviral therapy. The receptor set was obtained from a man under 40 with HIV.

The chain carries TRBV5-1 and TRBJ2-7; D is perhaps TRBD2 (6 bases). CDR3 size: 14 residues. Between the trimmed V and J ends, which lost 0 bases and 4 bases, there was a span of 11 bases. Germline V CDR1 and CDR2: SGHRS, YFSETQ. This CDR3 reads CASSLGLGFYEQYF. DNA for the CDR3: TGCGCCAGCAGCTTGGGACTAGGGTTTTACGAGCAGTACTTC.

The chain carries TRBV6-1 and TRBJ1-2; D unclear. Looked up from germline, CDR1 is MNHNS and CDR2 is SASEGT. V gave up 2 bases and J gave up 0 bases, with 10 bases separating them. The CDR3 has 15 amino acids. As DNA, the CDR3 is TGTGCCAGCAGTGAATTATCACCATCTAACTATGGCTACACCTTC. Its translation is CASSELSPSNYGYTF.

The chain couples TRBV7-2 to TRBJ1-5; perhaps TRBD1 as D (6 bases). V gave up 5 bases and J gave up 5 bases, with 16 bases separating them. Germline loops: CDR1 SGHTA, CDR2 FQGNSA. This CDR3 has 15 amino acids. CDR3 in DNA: TGTGCCAGCAGCATGCAACAGGGAGCGCATCAGCCCCAGCATTTT. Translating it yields CASSMQQGAHQPQHF.

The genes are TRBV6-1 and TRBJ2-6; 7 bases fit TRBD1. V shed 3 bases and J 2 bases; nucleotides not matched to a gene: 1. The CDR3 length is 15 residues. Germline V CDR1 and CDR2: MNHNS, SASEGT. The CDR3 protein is CASSDGTAGANVLTF. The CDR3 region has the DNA TGTGCCAGCAGTGATGGGACAGCTGGGGCCAACGTCCTGACTTTC.

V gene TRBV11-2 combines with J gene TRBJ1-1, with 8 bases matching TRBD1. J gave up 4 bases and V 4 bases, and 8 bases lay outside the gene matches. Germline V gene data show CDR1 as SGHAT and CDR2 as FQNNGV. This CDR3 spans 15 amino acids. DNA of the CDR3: TGTGCCAGCAGCTCTTTGACAGGGGCGGGCACTGAAGCTTTCTTT. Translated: CASSSLTGAGTEAFF. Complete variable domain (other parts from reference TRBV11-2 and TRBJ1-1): EAGVAQSPRYKIIEKRQSVAFWCNPISGHATLYWYQQILGQGPKLLIQFQNNGVVDDSQLPKDRFSAERLKGVDSTLKIQPAKLEDSAVYLCASSSLTGAGTEAFFGQGTRLTVV.

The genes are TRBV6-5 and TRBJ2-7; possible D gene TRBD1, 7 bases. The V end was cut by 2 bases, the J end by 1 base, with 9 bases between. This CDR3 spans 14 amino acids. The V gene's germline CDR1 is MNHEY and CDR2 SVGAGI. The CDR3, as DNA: TGTGCCAGCAGTTACGCAGGGGGGTCCTACGAGCAGTACTTC. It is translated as CASSYAGGSYEQYF.